This T cell receptor beta chain was sequenced for a study of post-analysis software for immune sequencing data. Study-level results: Patients showed TRBV5-6, TRBV5-1 and TRBV20-1 among four to six TRBV segments more frequent than in controls. Compared against controls, patients with multiple sclerosis displayed significantly lower normalized Chao1 diversity.

Comment on this clonotype: The antigen is undetermined.

The authors incorporated unique molecular identifiers into the TCR beta cDNA libraries. TCRdb used MiXCR to reprocess the PCR reads, holding one entry per CDR3 protein. Of 450,000 to 700,000 distinct CDR3 sequences in the sample, roughly two fifths were seen once. The length of the CDR3 is 13 residues. Germline V CDR1 and CDR2: MNHNY, SVGAGI (reference sequence). The material sequenced was blood. The chain recombines TRBV6-6 with TRBJ2-4; D is perhaps TRBD1 or TRBD2 (5 bases each). The DNA end is a closer match to TRBJ2-7, so the J assignment may be wrong. The clonotype comes from a girl aged 5-17 years with multiple sclerosis. CDR3 DNA: TGTGCCAGCAGTTACGAGGGGCTCTACGAGCAGTACTTC. It specifies CASSYEGLYEQYF.